These T cell receptor beta chains were read from a single sample in a study of shared clonotypes between healthy human individuals. Using immunoSEQ multiplex PCR, the repertoire was profiled, and TCRdb retains in-frame clones only, with some absent. The sample records some 2,400,000 clones, around 95% being singletons. Specimen: naive CD4+ T cells sorted from blood. The receptors here all came from a man aged 18 to 30 in good health. Each CDR3 is given with its conserved first and last residue. A D gene is named only where the DNA matches it firmly. Expanded clones get a size class; other rows say once, few or many, or leave the size out.

J gene: TRBJ1-1; D gene: NA; V gene: TRBV28; clone size: NA; CDR3 protein: CASRGAVAFF; CDR3 DNA: TGTGCCAGCCGAGGAGCCGTAGCTTTCTTT
J gene: TRBJ1-5; D gene: NA; V gene: TRBV12-5; clone size: NA; CDR3 protein: CASGLVLGWDQPQHF; CDR3 DNA: TGTGCTAGTGGTTTGGTACTTGGCTGGGATCAGCCCCAGCATTTT
J gene: TRBJ2-1; D gene: NA; V gene: TRBV14; clone size: NA; CDR3 protein: CASSQDVVWGRRDEQFF; CDR3 DNA: TGTGCCAGCAGCCAAGATGTGGTCTGGGGGCGCAGGGATGAGCAGTTCTTC
J gene: TRBJ1-5; D gene: NA; V gene: TRBV18; clone size: NA; CDR3 protein: CASSPAKSFSNQPQHF; CDR3 DNA: TGTGCCAGCTCACCAGCCAAATCTTTTAGCAATCAGCCCCAGCATTTT
J gene: TRBJ2-1; D gene: TRBD2; V gene: TRBV4-1; clone size: once; CDR3 protein: CAGSRAGTRSLTNEQFF; CDR3 DNA: TGCGCCGGCAGCCGAGCCGGGACTAGATCCCTCACGAATGAGCAGTTCTTC
J gene: TRBJ1-3; D gene: NA; V gene: TRBV5-1; clone size: NA; CDR3 protein: CASSLSTGSSGNTIYF; CDR3 DNA: TGCGCCAGCAGCCTTTCAACAGGTAGCTCTGGAAACACCATATATTTT
J gene: TRBJ1-6; D gene: TRBD1; V gene: TRBV10-3; clone size: NA; CDR3 protein: CAISESFAGGDSPLHF; CDR3 DNA: TGTGCCATCAGTGAGTCGTTTGCAGGGGGCGATTCACCCCTCCACTTT
J gene: TRBJ2-5; D gene: TRBD1; V gene: TRBV5-1; clone size: NA; CDR3 protein: CASSLYPRQGGETQYF; CDR3 DNA: TGCGCCAGCAGCTTGTATCCGCGACAGGGGGGAGAGACCCAGTACTTC
J gene: TRBJ1-1; D gene: NA; V gene: TRBV7-2; clone size: NA; CDR3 protein: CASSFRENTEAFF; CDR3 DNA: TGTGCCAGCAGCTTTCGGGAGAACACTGAAGCTTTCTTT
J gene: TRBJ2-7; D gene: TRBD1; V gene: TRBV6-1; clone size: NA; CDR3 protein: CASRDRAQASYEQYF; CDR3 DNA: TGTGCCAGCAGAGACAGGGCTCAAGCCTCCTACGAGCAGTACTTC
J gene: TRBJ1-5; D gene: TRBD1; V gene: TRBV9; clone size: NA; CDR3 protein: CASSVGDSHQPQHF; CDR3 DNA: TGTGCCAGCAGCGTAGGGGACAGCCATCAGCCCCAGCATTTT
J gene: TRBJ2-5; D gene: TRBD2; V gene: TRBV10-3; clone size: NA; CDR3 protein: CAISESSGGTLETQYF; CDR3 DNA: TGTGCCATCAGTGAGTCGTCCGGGGGGACTTTAGAGACCCAGTACTTC
J gene: TRBJ2-7; D gene: NA; V gene: TRBV9; clone size: NA; CDR3 protein: CASSVDWPPSREQYF; CDR3 DNA: TGTGCCAGCAGCGTAGACTGGCCGCCCTCTAGAGAGCAGTACTTC
J gene: TRBJ2-1; D gene: TRBD2; V gene: TRBV4-1; clone size: NA; CDR3 protein: CASSTAGGSSYNEQFF; CDR3 DNA: TGCGCCAGCAGCACCGCGGGGGGGAGCTCCTACAATGAGCAGTTCTTC
J gene: TRBJ2-1; D gene: TRBD1; V gene: TRBV2; clone size: NA; CDR3 protein: CASIAGGLYEQFF; CDR3 DNA: TGTGCCAGCATCGCAGGGGGTTTATATGAGCAGTTCTTC
J gene: TRBJ2-7; D gene: TRBD1; V gene: TRBV10-2; clone size: NA; CDR3 protein: CASRPGQGTYEQYF; CDR3 DNA: TGCGCCAGTCGACCGGGACAGGGGACCTACGAGCAGTACTTC
J gene: TRBJ2-2; D gene: TRBD2; V gene: TRBV11-2; clone size: NA; CDR3 protein: CASRLLAGGFTGELFF; CDR3 DNA: TGTGCCAGCAGACTTCTAGCGGGGGGTTTCACCGGGGAGCTGTTTTTT
J gene: TRBJ2-7; D gene: TRBD1; V gene: TRBV2; clone size: once; CDR3 protein: CASTGQGSYEQYF; CDR3 DNA: TGTGCCAGCACCGGACAGGGATCCTACGAGCAGTACTTC
J gene: TRBJ2-3; D gene: TRBD2; V gene: TRBV5-4; clone size: few; CDR3 protein: CASSYPASGRADTQYF; CDR3 DNA: TGTGCCAGCAGCTACCCAGCTAGCGGGAGGGCAGATACGCAGTATTTT
J gene: TRBJ1-2; D gene: NA; V gene: TRBV30; clone size: once; CDR3 protein: CAWSVQWGGSGYTF; CDR3 DNA: TGTGCCTGGAGTGTACAATGGGGGGGTAGTGGCTACACCTTC
J gene: TRBJ1-6; D gene: NA; V gene: TRBV11-2; clone size: once; CDR3 protein: CASSWGQGENSPLHF; CDR3 DNA: TGTGCCAGCAGCTGGGGGCAGGGAGAGAATTCACCCCTCCACTTT
J gene: TRBJ1-5; D gene: TRBD1; V gene: TRBV12-5; clone size: NA; CDR3 protein: CASAQKTGGAGNQPQHF; CDR3 DNA: TGTGCTAGTGCCCAAAAAACAGGGGGCGCGGGCAATCAGCCCCAGCATTTT
J gene: TRBJ1-3; D gene: NA; V gene: TRBV5-5; clone size: NA; CDR3 protein: CASSPGIGAGHSKTGNTIYF; CDR3 DNA: TGTGCCAGCAGCCCTGGTATTGGAGCAGGCCATAGTAAAACTGGAAACACCATATATTTT
J gene: TRBJ2-3; D gene: TRBD2; V gene: TRBV5-1; clone size: NA; CDR3 protein: CASSRTSGLVLDTQYF; CDR3 DNA: TGCGCCAGCAGCCGAACCTCGGGACTAGTCTTGGATACGCAGTATTTT
J gene: TRBJ2-5; D gene: TRBD2; V gene: TRBV5-1; clone size: once; CDR3 protein: CASSQTSGQETQYF; CDR3 DNA: TGCGCCAGCAGCCAGACTAGCGGGCAAGAGACCCAGTACTTC
J gene: TRBJ2-2; D gene: TRBD1; V gene: TRBV18; clone size: NA; CDR3 protein: CASSPGTGGIWNTGELFF; CDR3 DNA: TGTGCCAGCTCACCAGGGACAGGGGGGATATGGAACACCGGGGAGCTGTTTTTT
J gene: TRBJ2-7; D gene: NA; V gene: TRBV18; clone size: NA; CDR3 protein: CASSPQDTEQYF; CDR3 DNA: TGTGCCAGCTCACCACAAGATACCGAGCAGTACTTC
J gene: TRBJ1-6; D gene: TRBD1; V gene: TRBV19; clone size: NA; CDR3 protein: CASRAGQGNSPLHF; CDR3 DNA: TGTGCCAGTAGGGCGGGACAGGGTAATTCACCCCTCCACTTT
J gene: TRBJ1-3; D gene: NA; V gene: TRBV28; clone size: NA; CDR3 protein: CASSLSVRRSKSGNTIYF; CDR3 DNA: TGTGCCAGCAGTTTATCGGTTAGACGGAGCAAATCTGGAAACACCATATATTTT
J gene: TRBJ2-7; D gene: NA; V gene: TRBV4-1; clone size: NA; CDR3 protein: CASSQDQYYEQYF; CDR3 DNA: TGCGCCAGCAGCCAAGATCAGTACTACGAGCAGTACTTC
J gene: TRBJ1-5; D gene: TRBD1; V gene: TRBV25-1; clone size: once; CDR3 protein: CASARTGDNQPQHF; CDR3 DNA: TGTGCCAGCGCTAGGACAGGGGACAATCAGCCCCAGCATTTT
J gene: TRBJ1-4; D gene: NA; V gene: TRBV4-1; clone size: NA; CDR3 protein: CASSQVVQGNEKLFF; CDR3 DNA: TGCGCCAGCAGCCAAGTGGTCCAGGGCAATGAAAAACTGTTTTTT
J gene: TRBJ1-2; D gene: NA; V gene: TRBV9; clone size: NA; CDR3 protein: CASSRQSAYGYTF; CDR3 DNA: TGTGCCAGCAGTAGACAGTCCGCTTATGGCTACACCTTC
J gene: TRBJ2-1; D gene: NA; V gene: TRBV10-2; clone size: NA; CDR3 protein: CASSGFNEQFF; CDR3 DNA: TGCGCCAGCAGTGGATTCAATGAGCAGTTCTTC
J gene: TRBJ1-3; D gene: NA; V gene: TRBV5-1; clone size: NA; CDR3 protein: CASSLAGFSGNTIYF; CDR3 DNA: TGCGCCAGCAGCTTGGCGGGGTTCTCTGGAAACACCATATATTTT
J gene: TRBJ1-6; D gene: TRBD1; V gene: TRBV6-5; clone size: NA; CDR3 protein: CASSFGQGARSPLHF; CDR3 DNA: TGTGCCAGCAGTTTCGGACAGGGGGCCCGTTCACCCCTCCACTTT
J gene: TRBJ1-5; D gene: NA; V gene: TRBV5-6; clone size: once; CDR3 protein: CASSSQGSASQPQHF; CDR3 DNA: TGTGCCAGCAGCTCGCAGGGATCTGCTAGTCAGCCCCAGCATTTT
J gene: TRBJ2-4; D gene: NA; V gene: TRBV7-8; clone size: NA; CDR3 protein: CASSLGILGAKNIQYF; CDR3 DNA: TGTGCCAGCAGCTTGGGGATCCTAGGGGCCAAAAACATTCAGTACTTC
J gene: TRBJ2-7; D gene: NA; V gene: TRBV30; clone size: NA; CDR3 protein: CASKWGYEQYF; CDR3 DNA: TGTGCCAGCAAATGGGGTTACGAGCAGTACTTC
J gene: TRBJ2-5; D gene: NA; V gene: TRBV5-1; clone size: once; CDR3 protein: CASSLRVGTQETQYF; CDR3 DNA: TGCGCCAGCAGCTTGAGGGTGGGGACCCAAGAGACCCAGTACTTC
J gene: TRBJ2-7; D gene: TRBD2; V gene: TRBV30; clone size: NA; CDR3 protein: CAWSVKLADEQYF; CDR3 DNA: TGTGCCTGGAGTGTCAAACTAGCGGACGAGCAGTACTTC
J gene: TRBJ1-2; D gene: TRBD1; V gene: TRBV7-9; clone size: few; CDR3 protein: CASSQGQGYGYTF; CDR3 DNA: TGTGCCAGCAGCCAGGGACAGGGCTATGGCTACACCTTC
J gene: TRBJ1-4; D gene: NA; V gene: TRBV10-3; clone size: NA; CDR3 protein: CAISVAGGEKLFF; CDR3 DNA: TGTGCCATCAGTGTGGCCGGGGGTGAAAAACTGTTTTTT
J gene: TRBJ2-7; D gene: TRBD2; V gene: TRBV9; clone size: NA; CDR3 protein: CASSVGGSGTEQYF; CDR3 DNA: TGTGCCAGCAGCGTAGGTGGTAGCGGGACCGAGCAGTACTTC
J gene: TRBJ1-1; D gene: NA; V gene: TRBV18; clone size: NA; CDR3 protein: CASSQGRDEAFF; CDR3 DNA: TGTGCCAGCTCACAAGGCAGAGATGAAGCTTTCTTT
J gene: TRBJ2-7; D gene: TRBD2; V gene: TRBV4-1; clone size: NA; CDR3 protein: CASSQGGTSGRAYEQYF; CDR3 DNA: TGCGCCAGCAGCCAAGGCGGGACTAGCGGGAGGGCCTACGAGCAGTACTTC